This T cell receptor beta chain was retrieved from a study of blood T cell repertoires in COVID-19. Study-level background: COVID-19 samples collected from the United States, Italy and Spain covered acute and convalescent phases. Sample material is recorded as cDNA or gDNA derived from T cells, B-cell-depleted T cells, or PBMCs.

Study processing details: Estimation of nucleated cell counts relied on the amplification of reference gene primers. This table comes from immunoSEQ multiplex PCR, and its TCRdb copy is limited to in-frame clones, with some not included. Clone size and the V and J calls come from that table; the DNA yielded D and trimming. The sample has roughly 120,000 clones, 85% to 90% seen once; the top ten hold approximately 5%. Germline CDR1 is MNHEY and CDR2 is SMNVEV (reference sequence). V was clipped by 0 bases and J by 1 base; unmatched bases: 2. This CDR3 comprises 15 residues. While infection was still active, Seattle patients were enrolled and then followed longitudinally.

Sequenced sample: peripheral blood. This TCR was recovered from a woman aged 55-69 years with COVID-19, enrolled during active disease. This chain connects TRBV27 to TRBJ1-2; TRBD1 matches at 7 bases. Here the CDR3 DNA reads TGTGCCAGCAGTTTATCACAGGGGTTTAACTATGGCTACACCTTC. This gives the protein CASSLSQGFNYGYTF.